This entry is about one T cell receptor (beta chain). Its antigen is not identified. The data were obtained in a study of T cells after posttransplantation cyclophosphamide. The related graft donor's blood sample was taken on the day of bone marrow donation. The table came from immunoSEQ multiplex PCR; TCRdb's copy has only in-frame clones and leaves some out. In the table there are under 20,000 clones, less than 90% of which are singletons. V was cut by 0 bases and J by 4 bases, with 16 bases left in between. Per germline, CDR1 MGHRA and CDR2 YSYEKL. This CDR3 spans 16 amino acids. Study-wide results and limits: After PTCy, TRB diversity resembled that of CNI/methotrexate controls.

The rearrangement links TRBV4-1 to TRBJ2-7, with D possibly being TRBD2 (5 bases). The sample consisted of memory CD4+ T cells sorted from blood. This sequence was found in a man aged 25 to 40 in good health and a related stem cell transplant donor. The CDR3 coding sequence is TGCGCCAGCAGCCAAGATCCCCCACCCGGGGTATACGAGCAGTACTTC. This gives the protein CASSQDPPPGVYEQYF.